Described below is a single T cell receptor beta chain sequence and its context. Its antigen remains unidentified. Using immunoSEQ multiplex PCR, the repertoire was profiled, and TCRdb retains in-frame clones only, with some absent. The sample contains tens of thousands of clones, approximately 88% of which appear only once. This entry belongs to a study of OX40 agonist ivuxolimab in advanced cancers. General study results and limits: Researchers did not determine the expanded peripheral T cells' antigen specificity.

This CDR3 is 13 amino acids long. The germline V gene has CDR1 MNHEY and CDR2 SVGAGI. The V end lost 6 bases, the J end lost 0 bases, and 7 bases lay between the germline ends. This sample comprised CD4+ or CD8+ T cells sorted from blood, obtained in a trial of the OX40 agonist ivuxolimab. This receptor was taken from an adult with an advanced solid tumor such as melanoma, head and neck, liver or kidney cancer. The J gene is TRBJ2-3, the V gene TRBV6-5; D gene ambiguous. The CDR3 DNA is TGTGCCAGCAGGACGGTGAGCACAGATACGCAGTATTTT. Protein product: CASRTVSTDTQYF.